The source of this TCR beta chain is a study of CD8 T cells in Susac syndrome. Study information: Each patient with Susac syndrome, at the time of blood draw, was therapy-naive, on corticosteroids, or on intravenous immunoglobulin alone. Whole-study findings and limits: Total CD8+ repertoires held sixteen Susac-specific public clones, while CD8+ TEMRA repertoires held several.

This clonotype was seen a single time. The antigen is not known. With random hexamers, roughly 0.5 to 1 ug RNA was reverse transcribed. With immunoSEQ multiplex PCR, TCR beta CDR3 was amplified across 54 Vbeta and 13 Jbeta. TCRdb re-analysed the immunoSEQ multiplex PCR reads in MiXCR, keeping a single row per CDR3 protein. Of tens of thousands of distinct CDR3 sequences listed, 95% are singletons. The specimen sequenced was CD8+ T cells from PBMCs. The sequence came from a human donor with Susac syndrome.

Here the CDR3 reads CASSLTAPEAFF. CDR3 sequence (DNA): TGTGCCAGCAGTTTAACAGCTCCTGAAGCTTTCTTT. This chain joins TRBV28 and TRBJ1-1; D unclear. The CDR3 sequence is 12 residues long. Germline lookup yields CDR1 MDHEN and CDR2 SYDVKM. Trimming shortened V by 2 bases and J by 6 bases, and 7 bases separated the two germline ends.